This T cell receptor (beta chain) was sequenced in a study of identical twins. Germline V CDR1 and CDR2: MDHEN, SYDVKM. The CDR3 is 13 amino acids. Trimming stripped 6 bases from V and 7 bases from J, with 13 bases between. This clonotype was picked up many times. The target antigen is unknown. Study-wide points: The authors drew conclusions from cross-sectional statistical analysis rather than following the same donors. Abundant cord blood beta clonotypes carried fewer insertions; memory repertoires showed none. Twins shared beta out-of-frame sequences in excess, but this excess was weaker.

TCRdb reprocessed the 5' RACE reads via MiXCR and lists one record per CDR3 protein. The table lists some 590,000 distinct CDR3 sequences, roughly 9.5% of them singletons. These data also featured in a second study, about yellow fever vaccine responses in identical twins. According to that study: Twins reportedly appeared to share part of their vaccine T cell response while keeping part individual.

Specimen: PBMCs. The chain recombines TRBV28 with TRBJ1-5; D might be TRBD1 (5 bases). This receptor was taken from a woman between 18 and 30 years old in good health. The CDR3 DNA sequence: TGTGCCAGCAGGGACCGGGACGTCCAGCCCCAGCATTTT. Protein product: CASRDRDVQPQHF.